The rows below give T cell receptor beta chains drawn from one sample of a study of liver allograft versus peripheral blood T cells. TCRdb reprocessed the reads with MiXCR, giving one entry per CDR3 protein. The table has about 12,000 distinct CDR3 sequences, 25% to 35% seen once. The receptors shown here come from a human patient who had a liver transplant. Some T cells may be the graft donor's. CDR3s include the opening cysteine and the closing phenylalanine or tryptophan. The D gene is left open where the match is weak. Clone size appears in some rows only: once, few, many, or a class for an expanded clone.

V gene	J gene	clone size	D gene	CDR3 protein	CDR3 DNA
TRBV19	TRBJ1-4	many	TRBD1	CASGQGGEKLFF	TGTGCCAGTGGACAGGGGGGCGAAAAACTGTTTTTT
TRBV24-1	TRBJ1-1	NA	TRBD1	CATSDLQQGEAFF	TGTGCCACCAGTGATTTGCAACAGGGGGAAGCTTTCTTT
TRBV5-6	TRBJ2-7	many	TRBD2	CASSLVLTSGSYEQYF	TGTGCCAGCAGCTTGGTTCTGACTAGCGGGTCCTACGAGCAGTACTTC
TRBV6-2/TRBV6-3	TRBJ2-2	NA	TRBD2	CASSGGVTGELFF	TGTGCCAGCAGTGGGGGGGTTACCGGGGAGCTGTTTTTT
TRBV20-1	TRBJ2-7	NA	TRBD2	CSARGLAGNPYEQYF	TGCAGTGCTAGAGGACTAGCGGGAAACCCCTACGAGCAGTACTTC
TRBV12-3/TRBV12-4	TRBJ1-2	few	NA	CASRGSPPGYGYTF	TGTGCCAGCAGGGGATCCCCACCGGGGTATGGCTACACCTTC
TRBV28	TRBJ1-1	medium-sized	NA	CASTLTPGDPEAFF	TGTGCCAGCACCCTGACTCCTGGGGACCCTGAAGCTTTCTTT
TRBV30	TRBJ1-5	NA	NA	CAWSLQGRQPQHF	TGTGCCTGGAGTCTACAGGGCCGTCAGCCCCAGCATTTT
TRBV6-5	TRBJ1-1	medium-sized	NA	CASIKKPGQLNTEAFF	TGTGCCAGCATCAAGAAGCCGGGACAATTGAACACTGAAGCTTTCTTT
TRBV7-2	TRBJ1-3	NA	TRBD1	CASRKQGEGATGNTIYF	TGTGCCAGCAGGAAGCAGGGGGAGGGCGCGACTGGAAACACCATATATTTT
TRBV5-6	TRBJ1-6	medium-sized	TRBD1	CASSPLDRADSPLHF	TGTGCCAGCAGTCCCCTGGACAGGGCTGATTCACCCCTCCACTTT
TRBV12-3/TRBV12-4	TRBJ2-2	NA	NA	CASTTRVSNTGELFF	TGTGCCAGCACCACAAGGGTCTCGAACACCGGGGAGCTGTTTTTT
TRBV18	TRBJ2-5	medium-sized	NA	CASSPEDQRRTQYF	TGTGCCAGCTCACCTGAGGACCAAAGGAGGACCCAGTACTTC
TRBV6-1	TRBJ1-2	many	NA	CASQPRGEGYGYTF	TGTGCCAGCCAGCCGAGGGGTGAGGGCTATGGCTACACCTTC
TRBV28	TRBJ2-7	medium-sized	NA	CASSLNGYEQYF	TGTGCCAGCAGTTTGAACGGCTACGAGCAGTACTTC
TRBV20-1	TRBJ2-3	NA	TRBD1	CSADGVGTGDITDTQYF	TGCAGTGCCGACGGCGTTGGGACAGGGGACATCACAGATACGCAGTATTTT
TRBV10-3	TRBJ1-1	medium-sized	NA	CAISESGREAFF	TGTGCCATCAGTGAGTCGGGCCGTGAAGCTTTCTTT
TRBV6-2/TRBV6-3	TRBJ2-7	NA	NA	CASGGHSYEQYF	TGTGCCAGCGGCGGACATTCCTACGAGCAGTACTTC